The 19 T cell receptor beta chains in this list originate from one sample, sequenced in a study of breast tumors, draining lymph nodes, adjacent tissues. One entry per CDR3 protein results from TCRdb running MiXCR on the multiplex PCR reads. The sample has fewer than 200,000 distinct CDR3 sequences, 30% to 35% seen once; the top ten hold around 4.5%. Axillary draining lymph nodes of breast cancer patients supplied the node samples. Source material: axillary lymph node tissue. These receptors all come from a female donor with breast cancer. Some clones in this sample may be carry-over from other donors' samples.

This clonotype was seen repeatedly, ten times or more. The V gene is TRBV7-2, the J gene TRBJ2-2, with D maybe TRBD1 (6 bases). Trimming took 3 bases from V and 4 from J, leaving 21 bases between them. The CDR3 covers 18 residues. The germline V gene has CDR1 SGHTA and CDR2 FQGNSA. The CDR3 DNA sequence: TGTGCCAGCAGCTTCAAGGACAGTCCCCTCTTTAGCACCGGGGAGCTGTTTTTT. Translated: CASSFKDSPLFSTGELFF.

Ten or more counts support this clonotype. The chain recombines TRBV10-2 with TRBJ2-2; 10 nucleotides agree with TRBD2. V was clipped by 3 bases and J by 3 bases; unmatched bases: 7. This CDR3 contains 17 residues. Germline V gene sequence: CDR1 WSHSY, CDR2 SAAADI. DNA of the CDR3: TGCGCCAGCAGTGACCCTAGCGGGGGAGCTTACACCGGGGAGCTGTTTTTT. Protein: CASSDPSGGAYTGELFF.

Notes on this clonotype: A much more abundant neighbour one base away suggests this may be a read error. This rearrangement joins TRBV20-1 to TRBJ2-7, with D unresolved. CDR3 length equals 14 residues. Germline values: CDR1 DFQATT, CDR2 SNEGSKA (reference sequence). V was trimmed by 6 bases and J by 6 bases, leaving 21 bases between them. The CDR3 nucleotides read TGCAGTGCCACGTCGTTGTGGGGAACCTCCGAGCAGTACTTC. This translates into CSATSLWGTSEQYF.

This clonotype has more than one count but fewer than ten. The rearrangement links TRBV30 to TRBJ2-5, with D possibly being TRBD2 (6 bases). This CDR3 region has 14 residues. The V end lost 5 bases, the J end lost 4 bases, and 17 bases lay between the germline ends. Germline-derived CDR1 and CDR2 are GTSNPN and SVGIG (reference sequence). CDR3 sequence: CAWASGGRGETQYF. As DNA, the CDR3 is TGTGCCTGGGCGTCCGGGGGAAGGGGAGAGACCCAGTACTTC.

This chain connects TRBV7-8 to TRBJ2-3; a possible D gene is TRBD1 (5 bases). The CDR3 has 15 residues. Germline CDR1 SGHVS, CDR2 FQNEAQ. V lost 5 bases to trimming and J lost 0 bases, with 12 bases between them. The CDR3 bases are TGTGCCAGCAGCATACAGGCTGTGAGCACAGATACGCAGTATTTT. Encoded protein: CASSIQAVSTDTQYF.

The CDR3 DNA sequence: TGTGCCAGCAGCGTAGGGGTAGGGGAAGGCACAGATACGCAGTATTTT. It codes for CASSVGVGEGTDTQYF. The chain is built from TRBV9 and TRBJ2-3; possibly TRBD1 for D (5 bases). V was trimmed by 0 bases and J by 1 base, leaving 12 bases between them. The CDR3 has 16 amino acids. The germline V gene has CDR1 SGDLS and CDR2 YYNGEE.

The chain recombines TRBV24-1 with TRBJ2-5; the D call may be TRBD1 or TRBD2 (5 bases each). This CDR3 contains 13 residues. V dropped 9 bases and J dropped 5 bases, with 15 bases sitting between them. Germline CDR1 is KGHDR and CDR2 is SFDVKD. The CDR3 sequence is CATQDGTSETQYF. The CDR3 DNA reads TGTGCCACCCAAGACGGGACGTCGGAGACCCAGTACTTC.

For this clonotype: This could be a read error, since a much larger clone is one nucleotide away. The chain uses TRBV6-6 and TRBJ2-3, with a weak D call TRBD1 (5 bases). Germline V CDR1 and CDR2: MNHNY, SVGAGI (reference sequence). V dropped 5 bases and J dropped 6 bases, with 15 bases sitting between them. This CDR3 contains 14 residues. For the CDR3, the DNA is TGTGCCAGCAGTCCCGGTAGGTCAGGGGATACGCAGTATTTT. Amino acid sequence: CASSPGRSGDTQYF.

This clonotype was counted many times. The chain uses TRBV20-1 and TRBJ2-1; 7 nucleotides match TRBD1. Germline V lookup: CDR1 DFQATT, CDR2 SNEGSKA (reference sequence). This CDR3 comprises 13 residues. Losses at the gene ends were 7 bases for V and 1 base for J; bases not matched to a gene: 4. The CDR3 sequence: CSVLTGSYNEQFF. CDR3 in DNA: TGCAGTGTCCTGACAGGGTCCTACAATGAGCAGTTCTTC.

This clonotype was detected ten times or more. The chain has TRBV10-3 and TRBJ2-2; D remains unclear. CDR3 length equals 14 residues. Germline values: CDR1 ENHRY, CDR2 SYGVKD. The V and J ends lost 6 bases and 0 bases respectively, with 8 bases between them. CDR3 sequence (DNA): TGTGCCATCAGCCAGGAGCCGAACACCGGGGAGCTGTTTTTT. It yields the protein CAISQEPNTGELFF.

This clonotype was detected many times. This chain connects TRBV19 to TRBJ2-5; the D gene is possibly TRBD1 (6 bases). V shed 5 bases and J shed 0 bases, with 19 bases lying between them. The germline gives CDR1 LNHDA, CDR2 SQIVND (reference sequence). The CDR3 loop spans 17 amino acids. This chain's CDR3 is CASSSSSRRGYQETQYF. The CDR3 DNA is TGTGCCAGTAGTTCCTCATCCAGAAGGGGGTACCAAGAGACCCAGTACTTC.

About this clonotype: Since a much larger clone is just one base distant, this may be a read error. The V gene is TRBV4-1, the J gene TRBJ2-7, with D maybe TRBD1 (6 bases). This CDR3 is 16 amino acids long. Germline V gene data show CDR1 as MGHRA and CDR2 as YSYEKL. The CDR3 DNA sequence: TGCGCCAGCGGCCAAGGCCGGGACATAAAAGTTCACGAGCAGTACTTC. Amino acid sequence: CASGQGRDIKVHEQYF.

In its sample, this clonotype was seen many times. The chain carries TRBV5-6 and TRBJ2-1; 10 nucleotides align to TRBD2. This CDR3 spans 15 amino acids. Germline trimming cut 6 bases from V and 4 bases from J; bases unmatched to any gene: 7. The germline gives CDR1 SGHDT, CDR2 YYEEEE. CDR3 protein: CASMISGGGYNEQFF. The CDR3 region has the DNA TGTGCCAGCATGATAAGCGGGGGGGGTTACAATGAGCAGTTCTTC.

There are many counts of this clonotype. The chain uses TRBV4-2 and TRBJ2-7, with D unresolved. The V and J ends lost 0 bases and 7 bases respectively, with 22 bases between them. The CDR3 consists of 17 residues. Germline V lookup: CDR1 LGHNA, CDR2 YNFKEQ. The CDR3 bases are TGTGCCAGCAGCCAAGAAGATTCTCCTGGACCCCCCAAGGAGCAGTACTTC. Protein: CASSQEDSPGPPKEQYF.

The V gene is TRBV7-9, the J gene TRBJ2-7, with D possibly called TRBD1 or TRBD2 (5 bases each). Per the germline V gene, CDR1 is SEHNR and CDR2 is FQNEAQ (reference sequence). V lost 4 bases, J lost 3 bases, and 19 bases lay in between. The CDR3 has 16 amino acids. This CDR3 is CASSSPSGAENYEQYF. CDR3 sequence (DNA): TGTGCCAGCAGCTCCCCCTCCGGGGCAGAAAACTACGAGCAGTACTTC.

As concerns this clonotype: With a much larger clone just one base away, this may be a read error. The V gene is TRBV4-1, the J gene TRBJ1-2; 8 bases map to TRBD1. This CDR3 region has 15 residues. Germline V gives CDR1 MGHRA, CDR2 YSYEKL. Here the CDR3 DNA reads TGCGCCAGCAGCCTTCGGACAGGGCAGGACCGTGGCTACGCCTTC. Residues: CASSLRTGQDRGYAF.

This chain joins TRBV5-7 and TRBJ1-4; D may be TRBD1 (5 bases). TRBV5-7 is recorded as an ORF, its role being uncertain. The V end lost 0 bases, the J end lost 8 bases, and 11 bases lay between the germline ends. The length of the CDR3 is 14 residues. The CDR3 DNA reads TGTGCCAGCAGCTTGGGACAGCCTAGAGAAAAACTGTTTTTT. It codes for CASSLGQPREKLFF.

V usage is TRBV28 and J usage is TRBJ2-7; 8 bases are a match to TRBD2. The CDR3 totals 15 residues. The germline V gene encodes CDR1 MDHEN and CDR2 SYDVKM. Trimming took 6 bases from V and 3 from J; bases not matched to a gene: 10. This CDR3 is CASRITGLENYEQYF. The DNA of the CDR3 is TGTGCCAGCAGAATCACGGGACTAGAGAACTACGAGCAGTACTTC.

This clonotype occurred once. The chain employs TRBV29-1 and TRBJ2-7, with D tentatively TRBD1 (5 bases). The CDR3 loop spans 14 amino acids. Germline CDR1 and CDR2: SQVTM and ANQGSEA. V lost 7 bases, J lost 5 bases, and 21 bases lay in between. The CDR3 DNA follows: TGCAGCGCCGCTGCATGGCAGGGTGGCCACGAGCAGTACTTC. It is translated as CSAAAWQGGHEQYF.